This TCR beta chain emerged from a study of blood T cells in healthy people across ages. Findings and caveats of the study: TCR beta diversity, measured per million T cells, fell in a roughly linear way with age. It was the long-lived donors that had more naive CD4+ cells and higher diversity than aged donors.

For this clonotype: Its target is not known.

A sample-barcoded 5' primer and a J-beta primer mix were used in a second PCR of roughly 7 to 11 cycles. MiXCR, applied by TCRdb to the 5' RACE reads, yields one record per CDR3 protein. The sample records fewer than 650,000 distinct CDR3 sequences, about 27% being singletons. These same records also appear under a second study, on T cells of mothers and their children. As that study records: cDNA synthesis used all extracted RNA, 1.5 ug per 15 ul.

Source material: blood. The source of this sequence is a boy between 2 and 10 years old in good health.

This CDR3 reads CASSLPTGSNEQFF. CDR3 sequence (DNA): TGTGCCAGCAGCTTACCCACAGGGTCCAATGAGCAGTTCTTC. The chain recombines TRBV13 with TRBJ2-5; a possible D gene is TRBD1 (6 bases). The assigned J gene may be wrong: the sequence end matches TRBJ2-1 better. The CDR3 is 14 amino acids. CDR1 and CDR2 (germline): PRHDT, FYEKMQ (reference sequence).